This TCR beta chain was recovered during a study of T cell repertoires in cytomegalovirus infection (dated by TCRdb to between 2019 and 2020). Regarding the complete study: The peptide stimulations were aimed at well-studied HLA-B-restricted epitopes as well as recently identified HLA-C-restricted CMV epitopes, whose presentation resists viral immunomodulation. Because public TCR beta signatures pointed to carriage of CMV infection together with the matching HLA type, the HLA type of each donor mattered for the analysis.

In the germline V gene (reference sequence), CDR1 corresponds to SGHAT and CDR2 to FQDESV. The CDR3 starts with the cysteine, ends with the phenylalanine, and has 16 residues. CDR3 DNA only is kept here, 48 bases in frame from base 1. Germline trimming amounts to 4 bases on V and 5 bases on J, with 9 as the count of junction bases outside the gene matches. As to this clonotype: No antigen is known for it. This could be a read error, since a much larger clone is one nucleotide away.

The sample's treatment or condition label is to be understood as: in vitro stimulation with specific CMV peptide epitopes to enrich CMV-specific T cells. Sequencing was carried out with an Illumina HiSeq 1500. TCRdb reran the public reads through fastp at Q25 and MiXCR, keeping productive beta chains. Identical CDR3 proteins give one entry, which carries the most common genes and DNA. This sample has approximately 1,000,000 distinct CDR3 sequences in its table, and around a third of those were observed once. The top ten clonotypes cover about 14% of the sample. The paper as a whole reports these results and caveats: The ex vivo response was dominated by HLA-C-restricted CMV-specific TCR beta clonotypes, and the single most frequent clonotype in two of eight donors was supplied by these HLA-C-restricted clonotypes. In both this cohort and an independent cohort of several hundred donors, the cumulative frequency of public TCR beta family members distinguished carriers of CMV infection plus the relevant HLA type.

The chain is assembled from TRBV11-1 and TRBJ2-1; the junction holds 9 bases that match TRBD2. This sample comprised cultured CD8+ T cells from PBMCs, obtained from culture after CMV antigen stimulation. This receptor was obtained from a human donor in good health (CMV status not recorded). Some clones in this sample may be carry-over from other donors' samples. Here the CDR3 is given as CASSSGRASGDNEQFF. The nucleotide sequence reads TGTGCCAGCAGCTCCGGTCGTGCTAGCGGGGACAATGAGCAGTTCTTC.